This T cell receptor beta chain was sequenced during a study of shared clonotypes between healthy human individuals. On this clone itself: Its antigen is as yet unknown.

CD8 cells classed as naive were CD45RO-negative and positively selected for CCR7, excluding terminally differentiated effector memory CD45RA+ cells. Produced via immunoSEQ multiplex PCR; TCRdb's table is partial and in-frame only. The table lists millions of clones, about 94% of them singletons. V was clipped by 2 bases and J by 3 bases, with 13 bases between them. This CDR3 contains 15 residues. Germline CDR1 is SNHLY and CDR2 is FYNNEI. Study-level findings and limits: Only blood underwent sampling, and tissue repertoires likely differ.

The source of this sequence is a man between 18 and 35 years old in good health. This chain connects TRBV2 to TRBJ1-1; unclear D gene. The specimen was naive CD8+ T cells sorted from blood. CDR3 protein: CASSEILREDTEAFF. The CDR3 nucleotides read TGTGCCAGCAGTGAAATACTCCGGGAAGACACTGAAGCTTTCTTT. The full variable domain, in which reference TRBV2 and TRBJ1-1 provide the parts outside the CDR3, is EPEVTQTPSHQVTQMGQEVILRCVPISNHLYFYWYRQILGQKVEFLVSFYNNEISEKSEIFDDQFSVERPDGSNFTLKIRSTKLEDSAMYFCASSEILREDTEAFFGQGTRLTVV.